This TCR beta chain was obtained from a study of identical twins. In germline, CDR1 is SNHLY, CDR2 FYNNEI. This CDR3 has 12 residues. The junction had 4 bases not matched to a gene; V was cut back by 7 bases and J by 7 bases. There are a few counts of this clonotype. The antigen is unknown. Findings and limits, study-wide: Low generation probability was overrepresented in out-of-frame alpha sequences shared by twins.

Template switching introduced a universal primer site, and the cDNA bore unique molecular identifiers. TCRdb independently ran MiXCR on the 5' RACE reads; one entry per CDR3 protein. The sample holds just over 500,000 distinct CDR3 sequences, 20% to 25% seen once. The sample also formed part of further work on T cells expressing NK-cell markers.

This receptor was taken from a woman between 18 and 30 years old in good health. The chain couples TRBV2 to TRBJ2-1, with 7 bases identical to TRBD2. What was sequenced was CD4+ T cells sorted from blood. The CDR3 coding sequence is TGTGCCAGCAATGGACTAGGGAATGAGCAGTTCTTC. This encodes CASNGLGNEQFF.